This TCR beta chain was captured in a study of blood T cell repertoires in COVID-19. The germline V gene has CDR1 MNHNY and CDR2 SVGAGI (reference sequence). The CDR3 sequence is 16 residues long. Trimming stripped 2 bases from V and 2 bases from J, with 15 bases between. Using immunoSEQ multiplex PCR, the repertoire was profiled, and TCRdb retains in-frame clones only, with some absent. The table has roughly 85,000 clones, just over 85% seen once. The sample comprised peripheral blood. The rearrangement links TRBV6-6 to TRBJ2-5; D is uncertain. This TCR came from a man aged 50 or older with active or convalescent COVID-19. The CDR3 DNA sequence: TGTGCCAGCAGTTACCCCGAGAACGCCTTTCAAGAGACCCAGTACTTC. Its translation: CASSYPENAFQETQYF.